This T cell receptor (beta chain) was retrieved from a study of response to subunit inactivated influenza vaccine. A few counts support this clonotype. In TCRdb, the RT-PCR reads were re-called with MiXCR into one record per CDR3 protein. Here the sample spans some 570,000 distinct CDR3 sequences, approximately 11% being singletons. Germline values: CDR1 SGHAT, CDR2 FQNNGV. V dropped 4 bases and J dropped 3 bases, with 13 bases sitting between them. The CDR3 runs 14 residues. These data also formed part of another study, on T cells expressing NK-cell markers. That study adds: In generating TCR beta cDNA, 5'RACE template switching with UMIs was used.

This rearrangement joins TRBV11-2 to TRBJ2-7; tentatively, D is TRBD1 or TRBD2 (5 bases each). This specimen was PBMCs from blood, taken on the day of vaccination. The TCR comes from a man aged 50-60 years who received an inactivated influenza vaccine. This CDR3 reads CASSWDPSGYEQYF. The CDR3 region has the DNA TGTGCCAGCAGCTGGGACCCCAGCGGCTACGAGCAGTACTTC.